The next 21 T cell receptor beta chains were all read from a single sample in a study of blood T cell repertoires in COVID-19. Only in-frame clones appear in the TCRdb table, and some are missing; sequencing was by immunoSEQ multiplex PCR. The repertoire consists of about 220,000 clones, with more than 65% occurring once and the leading ten covering approximately 2.4%. The sample taken for sequencing was peripheral blood. These receptor sequences come from a man aged 40-49 years who had recovered from COVID-19.

CDR3: CASSPSIGDGEQYF. The CDR3 DNA sequence: TGTGCCAGCTCACCGTCGATAGGGGATGGCGAGCAGTACTTC. The chain combines TRBV18 with TRBJ2-7; D is possibly TRBD1 (5 bases). CDR3 length: 14 residues. V was clipped by 3 bases and J by 6 bases, with 15 bases between them. The germline gives CDR1 KGHSH, CDR2 LQKENI.

The chain couples TRBV29-1 to TRBJ1-5; a possible D gene is TRBD1 (5 bases). Per germline, CDR1 SQVTM and CDR2 ANQGSEA. This CDR3 has 14 amino acids. V was shortened by 3 bases and J by 2 bases, with 11 bases between the two germline ends. Here the CDR3 DNA reads TGCAGCGTTGACAGGGTTTTTGGCAATCAGCCCCAGCATTTT. Translation gives CSVDRVFGNQPQHF.

In regard to this clone: Different DNA sequences within this sample yield the same CDR3. The chain has TRBV19 and TRBJ1-2, with 7 bases that match TRBD1. V lost 3 bases and J lost 4; bases outside the gene matches: 2. Germline V gene data show CDR1 as LNHDA and CDR2 as SQIVND (reference sequence). The CDR3 runs to 13 residues. The CDR3 loop reads CASSMGTAYGYTF. Here the CDR3 DNA reads TGTGCCAGTAGTATGGGGACAGCCTATGGCTACACCTTC.

This chain joins TRBV6-2 or TRBV6-3 and TRBJ2-7; 8 nucleotides match TRBD1. Germline lookup yields CDR1 MNHEY and CDR2 SVGEGT. The CDR3 length is 12 residues. V trimming: 5 bases; J trimming: 5 bases; junction bases outside the gene matches: 2. For the CDR3, the DNA is TGTGCCAGCAGTCAGGGGGCCCACGAGCAGTACTTC. Its protein product is CASSQGAHEQYF.

This clone was counted only a few times. CDR3 sequence: CASSLEQSNEKLFF. The CDR3 DNA follows: TGTGCCAGCAGCTTGGAACAGTCTAATGAAAAACTGTTTTTT. V is TRBV5-6 and J is TRBJ1-4; D unclear. The germline V gene has CDR1 SGHDT and CDR2 YYEEEE. V was trimmed by 0 bases and J by 3 bases, leaving 6 bases between them. There are 14 residues in the CDR3.

The V call is TRBV7-2, the J call TRBJ1-6, with D possibly matching TRBD1 (6 bases). Germline V gene lookup returns CDR1 SGHTA and CDR2 FQGNSA. The CDR3 totals 16 residues. V lost 4 bases to trimming and J lost 7 bases, with 17 bases between them. CDR3 in DNA: TGTGCCAGCAGCTCTTCAGGGGATCCCCGAAATTCACCCCTCCACTTT. This gives the protein CASSSSGDPRNSPLHF.

This clone was found a few times. The J gene is TRBJ1-5, the V gene TRBV18; D remains unclear. Trimming removed 0 bases at V and 0 bases at J, with 9 bases between. The length of the CDR3 is 16 residues. The germline gives CDR1 KGHSH, CDR2 LQKENI. The CDR3 protein is CASSPPGGVSNQPQHF. CDR3 nucleotide sequence: TGTGCCAGCTCACCACCTGGCGGGGTTAGCAATCAGCCCCAGCATTTT.

This rearrangement joins TRBV25-1 to TRBJ2-5; 9 bases map to TRBD1. CDR1 is MGHDK, CDR2 SYGVNS, per germline. V was pared by 3 bases and J by 2 bases, with 4 bases of the junction left unmatched. There are 15 residues in the CDR3. The CDR3 bases are TGTGCCAGCAGTGAGCCCGGGACAGGGCAAGAGACCCAGTACTTC. Its translation is CASSEPGTGQETQYF.

The chain has TRBV2 and TRBJ2-3, with TRBD2 matching 9 bases. CDR1 is SNHLY and CDR2 is FYNNEI in the germline V gene. The ends lost 6 bases at V and 0 bases at J; junction bases unmatched: 4. The CDR3 contains 15 residues. DNA for the CDR3: TGTGCCAGCAGGACTAGCGGAGCTAGCACAGATACGCAGTATTTT. This translates into CASRTSGASTDTQYF.

This clone was detected a few times. The V call is TRBV7-6, the J call TRBJ1-6; tentatively, D is TRBD1 (5 bases). This CDR3 has 16 residues. Trimming shortened V by 2 bases and J by 7 bases, and 15 bases separated the two germline ends. The germline V gene encodes CDR1 SGHVS and CDR2 FNYEAQ. The CDR3 protein is CASSLTPGVRNSPLHF. CDR3 coding DNA: TGTGCCAGCAGCTTAACACCGGGGGTTCGGAATTCACCCCTCCACTTT.

This clone was found a few times. The chain carries TRBV16 and TRBJ1-2, with 7 bases that match TRBD1. Germline V gives CDR1 KGHSY, CDR2 FQNENV. CDR3 length: 17 amino acids. The V segment lost 3 bases and the J segment 7 bases; nucleotides outside the gene matches: 17. As DNA, the CDR3 is TGTGCCAGCAGCCACGCAGACAGACCCAGGGGGGCCGGTGGCTACACCTTC. This sequence encodes CASSHADRPRGAGGYTF.

This clone was seen once. This rearrangement joins TRBV18 to TRBJ2-7; possibly TRBD1 for D (8 bases). With 6 bases removed from V and 2 bases from J, the gap between germline ends came to 14 bases. Germline V CDR1 and CDR2: KGHSH, LQKENI. The CDR3 sequence is 14 residues long. Here the CDR3 DNA reads TGTGCCAGCTCGGGAGGGACAGGACCCTACGAGCAGTACTTC. Translating it yields CASSGGTGPYEQYF.

V usage is TRBV4-3 and J usage is TRBJ2-1, with TRBD1 identical over 7 bases. After removal of 2 bases from V and 7 bases from J, the junction contained 5 bases not matched to a gene. The CDR3 consists of 14 residues. The germline V gene has CDR1 LGHNA and CDR2 YSLEER. The CDR3 is CASSQTNRGNEQFF. In DNA, the CDR3 is TGCGCCAGCAGCCAAACGAACAGGGGTAATGAGCAGTTCTTC.

As concerns this clone: Other DNA sequences in the sample encode the same CDR3. This chain joins TRBV5-1 and TRBJ2-3; D unclear. The CDR3 sequence is 13 residues long. Trimming took off 1 base at V and 0 bases at J, with 3 bases between the two ends. The germline V gene encodes CDR1 SGHRS and CDR2 YFSETQ. CDR3 sequence (DNA): TGCGCCAGCAGCTTGACTAGCACAGATACGCAGTATTTT. This translates into CASSLTSTDTQYF.

J is TRBJ2-1 and V is TRBV6-5; TRBD2 is a possible D gene (6 bases). Trimming took off 2 bases at V and 4 bases at J, with 12 bases between the two ends. This CDR3 contains 15 residues. From germline, CDR1 is MNHEY and CDR2 SVGAGI. The CDR3 DNA is TGTGCCAGCAGTTACAGGAGGGAGGCTTACAATGAGCAGTTCTTC. It translates to CASSYRREAYNEQFF.

The V gene is TRBV27, the J gene TRBJ2-7; a weak D match, TRBD1 (8 bases). Germline values: CDR1 MNHEY, CDR2 SMNVEV (reference sequence). Trimming stripped 3 bases from V and 6 bases from J, with 18 bases between. The length of the CDR3 is 15 residues. The CDR3 region is CASSFQGAGEAEQYF. The CDR3 region has the DNA TGTGCCAGCAGTTTTCAGGGGGCGGGAGAGGCCGAGCAGTACTTC.

V and J are TRBV20-1 and TRBJ2-3; TRBD2 matches 8 bases. The germline V gene encodes CDR1 DFQATT and CDR2 SNEGSKA (reference sequence). The CDR3 is made up of 15 amino acids. Trimming cost V 3 bases and J 5 bases; bases outside gene matches: 10. CDR3 in DNA: TGCAGTGCTAGTTCTTCGGCGGGGGGACTAGATACGCAGTATTTT. It codes for CSASSSAGGLDTQYF.

The chain employs TRBV9 and TRBJ1-2; D remains ambiguous. Trimming pared 1 base from V and 6 bases from J, leaving 16 bases between. The CDR3 spans 15 residues. Germline loops: CDR1 SGDLS, CDR2 YYNGEE. CDR3 sequence (DNA): TGTGCCAGCAGCGTATTGGGCCTGGCAGGCGATGGCTACACCTTC. This codes for CASSVLGLAGDGYTF.

The chain combines TRBV6-2 or TRBV6-3 with TRBJ2-7; tentatively, D is TRBD2 (6 bases). The V end lost 2 bases, the J end lost 7 bases, and 15 bases lay between the germline ends. Germline V gene data show CDR1 as MNHEY and CDR2 as SVGEGT. The CDR3 is 14 residues long. CDR3 sequence: CASSYRAGSGEQYF. CDR3 nucleotides: TGTGCCAGCAGTTACCGGGCAGGGAGCGGGGAGCAGTACTTC.

The chain carries TRBV7-2 and TRBJ2-1; D may be TRBD2 (6 bases). CDR1 and CDR2 from the germline V gene are SGHTA and FQGNSA. Trimming removed 5 bases at V and 9 bases at J, with 14 bases between. The CDR3 runs to 13 residues. The CDR3 nucleotides read TGTGCCAGCAGCCGACCGGTTAGCGGTGAGCAGTTCTTC. It specifies CASSRPVSGEQFF. Looking up the rest from reference TRBV7-2 and TRBJ2-1 gives the full variable domain: GAGVSQSPSNKVTEKGKDVELRCDPISGHTALYWYRQSLGQGLEFLIYFQGNSAPDKSGLPSDRFSAERTGGSVSTLTIQRTQQEDSAVYLCASSRPVSGEQFFGPGTRLTVL.

V and J are TRBV29-1 and TRBJ2-3; D ambiguous. This CDR3 contains 11 residues. V lost 4 bases to trimming and J lost 5 bases, with 7 bases between them. Germline assignment: CDR1 SQVTM and CDR2 ANQGSEA. CDR3 DNA: TGCAGCGTTGTCCGAGGAGATACGCAGTATTTT. Encoded protein: CSVVRGDTQYF.